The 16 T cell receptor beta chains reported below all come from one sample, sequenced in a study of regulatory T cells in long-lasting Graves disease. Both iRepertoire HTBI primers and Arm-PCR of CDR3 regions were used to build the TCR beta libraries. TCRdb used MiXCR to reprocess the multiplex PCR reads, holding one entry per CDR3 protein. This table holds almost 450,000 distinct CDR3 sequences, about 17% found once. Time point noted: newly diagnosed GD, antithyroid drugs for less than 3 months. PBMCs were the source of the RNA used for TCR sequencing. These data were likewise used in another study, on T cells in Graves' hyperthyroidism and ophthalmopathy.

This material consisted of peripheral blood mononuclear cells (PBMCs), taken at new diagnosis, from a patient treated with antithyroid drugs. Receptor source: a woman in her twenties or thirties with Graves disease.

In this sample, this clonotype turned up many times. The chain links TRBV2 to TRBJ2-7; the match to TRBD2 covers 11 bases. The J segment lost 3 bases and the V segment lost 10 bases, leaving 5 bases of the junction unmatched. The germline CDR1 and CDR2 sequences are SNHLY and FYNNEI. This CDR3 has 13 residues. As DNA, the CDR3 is TGTGCCATCGCCACTAGCGGGAGCTACGAGCAGTACTTC. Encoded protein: CAIATSGSYEQYF.

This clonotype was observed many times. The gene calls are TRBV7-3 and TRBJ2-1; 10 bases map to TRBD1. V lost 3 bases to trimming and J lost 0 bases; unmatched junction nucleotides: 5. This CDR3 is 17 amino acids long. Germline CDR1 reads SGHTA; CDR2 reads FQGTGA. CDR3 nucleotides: TGTGCCAGCAGCTTGCCGGGACAGGGGAGCTCCTACAATGAGCAGTTCTTC. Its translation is CASSLPGQGSSYNEQFF.

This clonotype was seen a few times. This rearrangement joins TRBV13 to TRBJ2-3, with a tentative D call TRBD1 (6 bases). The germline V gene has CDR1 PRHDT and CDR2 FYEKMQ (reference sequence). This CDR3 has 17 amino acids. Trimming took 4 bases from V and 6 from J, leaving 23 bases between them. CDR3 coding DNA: TGTGCCAGCAGCTCCTCATACAGGGTTCGGCGTCGGGATACGCAGTATTTT. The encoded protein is CASSSSYRVRRRDTQYF.

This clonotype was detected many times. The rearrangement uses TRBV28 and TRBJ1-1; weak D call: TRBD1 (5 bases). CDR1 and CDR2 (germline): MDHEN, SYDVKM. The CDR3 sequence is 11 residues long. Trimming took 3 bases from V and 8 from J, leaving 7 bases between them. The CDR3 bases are TGTGCCAGCAGTTTGGACATCGAAGCTTTCTTT. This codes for CASSLDIEAFF.

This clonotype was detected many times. The CDR3 DNA reads TGTGCCAGCTGGACAGGGACCCCCTACAATGAGCAGTTCTTC. Translated, it gives CASWTGTPYNEQFF. The chain is built from TRBV2 and TRBJ2-1, with 8 bases identical to TRBD1. Germline-derived CDR1 and CDR2 are SNHLY and FYNNEI. V lost 8 bases, J lost 2 bases, and 5 bases stayed unmatched. The CDR3 consists of 14 residues.

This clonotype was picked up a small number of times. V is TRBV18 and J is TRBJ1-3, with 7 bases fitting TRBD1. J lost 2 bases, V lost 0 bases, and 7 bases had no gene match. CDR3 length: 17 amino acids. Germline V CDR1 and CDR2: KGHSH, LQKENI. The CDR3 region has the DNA TGTGCCAGCTCACCACCGAAGGGGGCAACGACTGGAAACACCATATATTTT. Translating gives CASSPPKGATTGNTIYF.

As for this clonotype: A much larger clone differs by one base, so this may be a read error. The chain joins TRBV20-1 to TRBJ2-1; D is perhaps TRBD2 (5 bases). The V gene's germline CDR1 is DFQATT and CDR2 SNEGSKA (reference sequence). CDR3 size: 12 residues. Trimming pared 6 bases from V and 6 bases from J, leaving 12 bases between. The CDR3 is CSADLTCNEQFF. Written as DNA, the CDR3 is TGCAGTGCGGACTTGACCTGCAATGAGCAGTTCTTC.

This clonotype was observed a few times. The CDR3 DNA reads TGTGCCAGCAGCCAATTCGGAGGGATCAACACCGGGGAGCTGTTTTTT. Amino acids: CASSQFGGINTGELFF. The J gene is TRBJ2-2, the V gene TRBV14; D perhaps matches TRBD2 (6 bases). This CDR3 is 16 amino acids long. V was cut by 2 bases and J by 2 bases, with 12 bases left in between. The V gene's germline CDR1 is SGHDN and CDR2 FVKESK.

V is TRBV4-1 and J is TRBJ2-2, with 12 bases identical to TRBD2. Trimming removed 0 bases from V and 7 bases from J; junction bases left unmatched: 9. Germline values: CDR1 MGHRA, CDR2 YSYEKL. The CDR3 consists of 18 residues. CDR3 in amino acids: CASSQEVRLAGELGELFF. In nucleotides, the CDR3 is TGCGCCAGCAGCCAAGAGGTCCGACTAGCGGGAGAACTCGGGGAGCTGTTTTTT.

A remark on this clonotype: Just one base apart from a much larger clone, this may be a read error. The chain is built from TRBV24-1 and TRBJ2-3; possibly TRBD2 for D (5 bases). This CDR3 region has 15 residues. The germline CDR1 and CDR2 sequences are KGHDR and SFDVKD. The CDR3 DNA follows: TGTACCACCAGTGATTTGACTAATCCGGCAGATACGCAGTATTTT. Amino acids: CTTSDLTNPADTQYF.

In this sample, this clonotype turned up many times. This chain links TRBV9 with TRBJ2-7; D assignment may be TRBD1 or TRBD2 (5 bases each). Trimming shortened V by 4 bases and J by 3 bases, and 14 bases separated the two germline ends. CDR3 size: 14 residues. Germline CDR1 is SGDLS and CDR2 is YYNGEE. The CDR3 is CASSTRDGDYEQYF. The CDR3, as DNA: TGTGCCAGCAGCACCCGGGACGGGGACTACGAGCAGTACTTC.

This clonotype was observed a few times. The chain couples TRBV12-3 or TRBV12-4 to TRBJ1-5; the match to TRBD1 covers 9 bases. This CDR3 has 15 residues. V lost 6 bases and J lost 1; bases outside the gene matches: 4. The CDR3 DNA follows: TGTGCCAGCAGCCGAGGACAGGGGAGCAATCAGCCCCAGCATTTT. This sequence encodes CASSRGQGSNQPQHF.

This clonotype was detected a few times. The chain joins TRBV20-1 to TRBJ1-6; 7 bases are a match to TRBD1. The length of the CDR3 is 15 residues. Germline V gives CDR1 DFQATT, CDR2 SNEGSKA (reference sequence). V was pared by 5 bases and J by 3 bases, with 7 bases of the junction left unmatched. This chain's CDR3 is CSAEGAQNYNSPLHF. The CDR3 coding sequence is TGCAGTGCTGAGGGGGCTCAGAACTATAATTCACCCCTCCACTTT.

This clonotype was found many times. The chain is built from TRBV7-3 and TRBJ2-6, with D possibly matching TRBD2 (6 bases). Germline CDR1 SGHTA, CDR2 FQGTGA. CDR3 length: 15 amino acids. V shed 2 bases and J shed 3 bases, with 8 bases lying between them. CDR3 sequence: CASSLSGDGANVLTF. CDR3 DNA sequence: TGTGCCAGCAGCTTATCGGGGGATGGGGCCAACGTCCTGACTTTC.

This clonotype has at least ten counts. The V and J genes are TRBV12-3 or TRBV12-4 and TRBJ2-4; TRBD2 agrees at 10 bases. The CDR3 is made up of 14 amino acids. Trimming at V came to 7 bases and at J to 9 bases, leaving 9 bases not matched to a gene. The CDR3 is CASTPGLARGIQYF. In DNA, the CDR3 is TGTGCCAGCACTCCGGGACTAGCGAGGGGCATTCAGTACTTC.

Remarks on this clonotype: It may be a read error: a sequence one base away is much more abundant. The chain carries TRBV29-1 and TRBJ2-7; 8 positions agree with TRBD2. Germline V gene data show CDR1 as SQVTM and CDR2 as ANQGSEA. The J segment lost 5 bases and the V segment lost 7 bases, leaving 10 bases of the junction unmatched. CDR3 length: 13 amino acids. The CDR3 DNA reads TGCAGCGCCGGGAGGGGGGGGATCGACGAGCAGTACTTC. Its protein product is CSAGRGGIDEQYF.